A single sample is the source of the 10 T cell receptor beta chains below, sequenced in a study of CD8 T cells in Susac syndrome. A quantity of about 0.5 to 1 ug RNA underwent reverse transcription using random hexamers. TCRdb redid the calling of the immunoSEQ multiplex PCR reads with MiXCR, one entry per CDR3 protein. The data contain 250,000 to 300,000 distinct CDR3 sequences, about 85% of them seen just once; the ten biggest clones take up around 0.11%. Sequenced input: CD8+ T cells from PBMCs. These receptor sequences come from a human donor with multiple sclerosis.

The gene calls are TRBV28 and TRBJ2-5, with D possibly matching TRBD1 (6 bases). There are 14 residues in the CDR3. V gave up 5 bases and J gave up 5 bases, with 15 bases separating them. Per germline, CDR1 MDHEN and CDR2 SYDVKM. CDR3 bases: TGTGCCAGCAGTGGCCAGGGGTGGGAGGAGACCCAGTACTTC. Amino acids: CASSGQGWEETQYF.

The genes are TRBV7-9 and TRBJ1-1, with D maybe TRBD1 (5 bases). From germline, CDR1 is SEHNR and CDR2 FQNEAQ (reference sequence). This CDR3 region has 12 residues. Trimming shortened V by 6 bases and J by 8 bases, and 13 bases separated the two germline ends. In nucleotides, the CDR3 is TGTGCCAGCAGTTTTGGGCAGGGAGAAGCTTTCTTT. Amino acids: CASSFGQGEAFF.

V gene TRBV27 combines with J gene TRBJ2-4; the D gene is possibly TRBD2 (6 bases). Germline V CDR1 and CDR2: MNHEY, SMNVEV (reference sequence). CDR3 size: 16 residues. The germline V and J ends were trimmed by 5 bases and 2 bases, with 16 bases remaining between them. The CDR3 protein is CASSRSGPAPKNIQYF. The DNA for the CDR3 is TGTGCCAGCAGTCGTAGCGGCCCCGCTCCCAAAAACATTCAGTACTTC.

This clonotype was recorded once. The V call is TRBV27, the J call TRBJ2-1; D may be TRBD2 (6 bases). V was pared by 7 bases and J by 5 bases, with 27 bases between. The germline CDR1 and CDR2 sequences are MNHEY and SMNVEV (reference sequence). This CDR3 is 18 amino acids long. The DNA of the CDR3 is TGTGCCAGCATGTGGGTAGCGGAACTAGCCCCTATTCACAATGAGCAGTTCTTC. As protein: CASMWVAELAPIHNEQFF.

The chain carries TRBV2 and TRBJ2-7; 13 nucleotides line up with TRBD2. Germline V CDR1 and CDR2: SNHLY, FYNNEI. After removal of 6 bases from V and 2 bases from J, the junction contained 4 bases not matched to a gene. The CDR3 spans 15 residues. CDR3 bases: TGTGCCAGCAGCGCACTAGCGGGAGGGACCTACGAGCAGTACTTC. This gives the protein CASSALAGGTYEQYF.

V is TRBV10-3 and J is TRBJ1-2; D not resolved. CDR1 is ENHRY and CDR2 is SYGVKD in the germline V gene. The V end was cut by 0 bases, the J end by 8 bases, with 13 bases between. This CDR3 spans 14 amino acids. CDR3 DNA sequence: TGTGCCATCAGTGAGTCGTTTACGGCGGTCGGCTACACCTTC. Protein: CAISESFTAVGYTF.

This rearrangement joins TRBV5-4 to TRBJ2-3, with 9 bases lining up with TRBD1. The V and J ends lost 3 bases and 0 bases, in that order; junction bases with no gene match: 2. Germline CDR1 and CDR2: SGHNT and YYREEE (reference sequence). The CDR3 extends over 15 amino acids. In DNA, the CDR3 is TGTGCCAGCAGCTGGGACAGGGACAGCACAGATACGCAGTATTTT. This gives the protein CASSWDRDSTDTQYF. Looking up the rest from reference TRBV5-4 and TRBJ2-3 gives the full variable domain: ETGVTQSPTHLIKTRGQQVTLRCSSQSGHNTVSWYQQALGQGPQFIFQYYREEENGRGNFPPRFSGLQFPNYSSELNVNALELDDSALYLCASSWDRDSTDTQYFGPGTRLTVL.

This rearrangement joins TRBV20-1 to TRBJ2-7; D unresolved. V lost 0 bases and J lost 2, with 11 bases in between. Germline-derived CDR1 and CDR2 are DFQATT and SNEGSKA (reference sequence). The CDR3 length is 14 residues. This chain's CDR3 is CSARDLERPYEQYF. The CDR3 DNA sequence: TGCAGTGCTAGAGATCTAGAGAGACCCTACGAGCAGTACTTC.

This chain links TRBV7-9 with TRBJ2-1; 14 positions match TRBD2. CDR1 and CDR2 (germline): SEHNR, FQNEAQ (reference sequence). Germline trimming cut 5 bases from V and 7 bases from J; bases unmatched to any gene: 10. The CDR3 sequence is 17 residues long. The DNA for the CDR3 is TGTGCCAGCAGCCCCAGACTAGCGGGAGGGCGGGAGAATGAGCAGTTCTTC. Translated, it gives CASSPRLAGGRENEQFF.

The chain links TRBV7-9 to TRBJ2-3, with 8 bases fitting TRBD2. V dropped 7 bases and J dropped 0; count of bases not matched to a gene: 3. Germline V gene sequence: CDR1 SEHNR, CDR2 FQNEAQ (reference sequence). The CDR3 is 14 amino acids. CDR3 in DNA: TGTGCCAGCACCATAGCGGGGAGCACAGATACGCAGTATTTT. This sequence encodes CASTIAGSTDTQYF.